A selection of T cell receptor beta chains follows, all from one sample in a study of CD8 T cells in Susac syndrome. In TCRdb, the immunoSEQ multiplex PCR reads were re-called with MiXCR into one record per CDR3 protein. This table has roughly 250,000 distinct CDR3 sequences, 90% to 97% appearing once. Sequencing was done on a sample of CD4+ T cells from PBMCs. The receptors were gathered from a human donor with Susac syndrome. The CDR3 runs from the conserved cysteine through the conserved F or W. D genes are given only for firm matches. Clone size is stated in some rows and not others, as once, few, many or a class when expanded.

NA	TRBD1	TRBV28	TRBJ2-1	TGTGCCAGCAGTCGAGCCGGGACAGGGAAATACAATGAGCAGTTCTTC	CASSRAGTGKYNEQFF
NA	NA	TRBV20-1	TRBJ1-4	TGCAGTGCTAGCGGTTATCCCGAAAATGAAAAACTGTTTTTT	CSASGYPENEKLFF
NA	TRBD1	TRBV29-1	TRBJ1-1	TGCAGCGTTGACAGGGGGCGAGGCACTGAAGCTTTCTTT	CSVDRGRGTEAFF
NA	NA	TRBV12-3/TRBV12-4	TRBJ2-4	TGTGCCAGCAGTGCAGGGAACATTCAGTACTTC	CASSAGNIQYF
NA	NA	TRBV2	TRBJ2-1	TGTGCCAGCATTAAATTGGGGACGGGGCAGTTCTTC	CASIKLGTGQFF
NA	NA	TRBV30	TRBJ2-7	TGTGCCTGGACTCTAGGGACTCCCTACGAGCAGTACTTC	CAWTLGTPYEQYF
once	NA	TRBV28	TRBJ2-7	TGTGCCAGCAGATCGGACAGCTTCTTCCACGAGCAGTACTTC	CASRSDSFFHEQYF
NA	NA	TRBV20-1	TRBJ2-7	TGCAGTGCTGTCCAGGGACCTGCCCCCTACGAGCAGTACTTC	CSAVQGPAPYEQYF
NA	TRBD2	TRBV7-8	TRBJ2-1	TGTGCCAGCAGCTTGGGGACTAGCGGGAGGTCGAATGAGCAGTTCTTC	CASSLGTSGRSNEQFF
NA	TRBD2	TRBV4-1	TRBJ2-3	TGCGCCAGCAGCCAAGAGCGAGGACGGGAGGTCACAGATACGCAGTATTTT	CASSQERGREVTDTQYF